This passage covers 12 T cell receptor beta chains from one sample sequenced in a study of human T cells and chemical hapten exposure (dated by TCRdb to the early 2020s). What this sample's time point label stands for: patch test 3, about 24 weeks after DPC sensitization. The treatment or condition label here, explained by the study, means: therapeutic diphenylcyclopropenone sensitization with weekly scalp DPC. Library method: RACE. Data came from a NextSeq 500. TCRdb passed the public sequencing reads through fastp at Q25 and MiXCR, retaining productive beta sequences. Each CDR3 protein gets just one entry, which takes the most common genes and DNA from the rows behind it. The sample profile shows about 190,000 distinct CDR3 sequences; about 22% of them were found once. The ten largest clones capture 2% to 2.5% of the sample. The sample was whole blood, taken in connection with sensitization to the hapten diphenylcyclopropenone (DPC). These receptors were collected from a woman between 40 and 50 years old with alopecia areata. Some clones in this sample may be carry-over from other donors' samples.

This clonotype was detected a few times. In DNA, the CDR3 is TGTGCCAGCAGCTCCGGGACTAGCGGGATTGGGGATACGCAGTATTTT. Encoded protein: CASSSGTSGIGDTQYF. The genes are TRBV7-8 and TRBJ2-3; 13 bases line up with TRBD2. The trim removed 4 bases at V and 6 bases at J, leaving 7 bases unmatched. The CDR3 is 16 residues long. Looked up from germline, CDR1 is SGHVS and CDR2 is FQNEAQ.

This chain connects TRBV11-2 to TRBJ2-7, with 10 bases matching TRBD1. This CDR3 comprises 15 residues. Unmatched junction bases numbered 12, after V lost 7 bases and J lost 6 bases. Per the germline V gene, CDR1 is SGHAT and CDR2 is FQNNGV. The CDR3 here is CASTLPGQGRTEQYF. CDR3 coding DNA: TGTGCCAGCACACTGCCGGGACAGGGGAGAACCGAGCAGTACTTC.

This clonotype was counted between two and nine times. The CDR3 DNA is TGCAGCGTTGATCGGGCAGGGGACTCCTACGAGCAGTACTTC. It encodes CSVDRAGDSYEQYF. The V and J genes are TRBV29-1 and TRBJ2-7, with D possibly matching TRBD1 (6 bases). Germline values: CDR1 SQVTM, CDR2 ANQGSEA. There are 14 residues in the CDR3. V lost 3 bases to trimming and J lost 0 bases, with 12 bases between them.

The rearrangement uses TRBV15 and TRBJ2-7; 8 nucleotides line up with TRBD1. The CDR3 is 16 amino acids. The J segment lost 5 bases and the V segment lost 0 bases, leaving 9 bases of the junction unmatched. Germline loops: CDR1 LNHNV, CDR2 YYDKDF (reference sequence). In DNA form, the CDR3 reads TGTGCCACCAGCAGAGATAGCACCCCAGGGGGCAACGAGCAGTACTTC. It is translated as CATSRDSTPGGNEQYF. Full variable domain (rest looked up from reference TRBV15 and TRBJ2-7): DAMVIQNPRYQVTQFGKPVTLSCSQTLNHNVMYWYQQKSSQAPKLLFHYYDKDFNNEADTPDNFQSRRPNTSFCFLDIRSPGLGDTAMYLCATSRDSTPGGNEQYFGPGTRLTVT.

This sequence joins TRBV7-9 and TRBJ2-1, with 9 bases matching TRBD2. Per the germline V gene, CDR1 is SEHNR and CDR2 is FQNEAQ (reference sequence). Losses at the gene ends were 2 bases for V and 1 base for J; bases not matched to a gene: 9. There are 18 residues in the CDR3. For the CDR3, the DNA is TGTGCCAGCAGCTTAAAGCCAGGACTAGCGCTATCCTACAATGAGCAGTTCTTC. Translated: CASSLKPGLALSYNEQFF.

This clonotype has a handful of counts. V is TRBV20-1 and J is TRBJ2-7; D might be TRBD2 (6 bases). Germline assignment: CDR1 DFQATT and CDR2 SNEGSKA (reference sequence). The CDR3 length is 15 residues. Between the trimmed V and J ends, which lost 1 base and 5 bases, there was a span of 18 bases. CDR3 nucleotides: TGCAGTGCTAGAGGGCGGGACTTTCGGATGCACGAGCAGTACTTC. Amino acid sequence: CSARGRDFRMHEQYF.

The chain is built from TRBV4-2 and TRBJ2-7; no reliable D call. The germline gives CDR1 LGHNA, CDR2 YNFKEQ. V was shortened by 8 bases and J by 5 bases, with 19 bases between the two germline ends. This CDR3 has 14 residues. The CDR3 DNA is TGTGCCAGCTTCCAGGACGGCCGATCCCACGAGCAGTACTTC. Its protein product is CASFQDGRSHEQYF.

A few counts support this clonotype. The chain is built from TRBV4-3 and TRBJ1-6; a possible D gene is TRBD1 (5 bases). The CDR3 consists of 16 residues. Trimming took off 3 bases at V and 4 bases at J, with 13 bases between the two ends. Germline loops: CDR1 LGHNA, CDR2 YSLEER. DNA for the CDR3: TGCGCCAGCAGCCAGGGTAGACAGATTTATAATTCACCCCTCCACTTT. Translating gives CASSQGRQIYNSPLHF.

Only one count was recorded for this clonotype. J is TRBJ2-1 and V is TRBV6-2 or TRBV6-3; 8 bases are a match to TRBD2. After removal of 6 bases from V and 4 bases from J, the junction contained 14 bases not matched to a gene. CDR3 size: 17 residues. CDR1 is MNHEY and CDR2 is SVGEGT in the germline V gene. CDR3: CASSQSLGSGAYNEQFF. In DNA form, the CDR3 reads TGTGCCAGCAGCCAATCCCTTGGTAGCGGGGCTTACAATGAGCAGTTCTTC.

This chain joins TRBV6-5 and TRBJ2-1; D gene unclear. Germline CDR1 is MNHEY and CDR2 is SVGAGI. The CDR3 totals 12 residues. Trimming removed 3 bases from V and 8 bases from J, with 8 bases in between. CDR3: CASSYNNHEQFF. As DNA, the CDR3 is TGTGCCAGCAGTTATAATAACCATGAGCAGTTCTTC.

This clonotype was counted a few times. The chain carries TRBV18 and TRBJ1-1; D remains unclear. Per germline, CDR1 KGHSH and CDR2 LQKENI. V lost 3 bases and J lost 4, with 15 bases in between. The CDR3 is 15 amino acids. The CDR3 loop reads CASSPIPDGSTEAFF. The CDR3 coding sequence is TGTGCCAGCTCACCTATCCCGGACGGCAGCACTGAAGCTTTCTTT.

This clonotype was seen more than once but under ten times. The rearrangement links TRBV12-3 or TRBV12-4 to TRBJ2-3; either TRBD1 or TRBD2 may supply D (6 bases each). The CDR3 covers 16 residues. V was cut by 5 bases and J by 3 bases, with 18 bases left in between. The CDR3 reads CASSPIGGRRTDTQYF. The CDR3, as DNA: TGTGCCAGCAGTCCGATCGGGGGCAGACGAACAGATACGCAGTATTTT.